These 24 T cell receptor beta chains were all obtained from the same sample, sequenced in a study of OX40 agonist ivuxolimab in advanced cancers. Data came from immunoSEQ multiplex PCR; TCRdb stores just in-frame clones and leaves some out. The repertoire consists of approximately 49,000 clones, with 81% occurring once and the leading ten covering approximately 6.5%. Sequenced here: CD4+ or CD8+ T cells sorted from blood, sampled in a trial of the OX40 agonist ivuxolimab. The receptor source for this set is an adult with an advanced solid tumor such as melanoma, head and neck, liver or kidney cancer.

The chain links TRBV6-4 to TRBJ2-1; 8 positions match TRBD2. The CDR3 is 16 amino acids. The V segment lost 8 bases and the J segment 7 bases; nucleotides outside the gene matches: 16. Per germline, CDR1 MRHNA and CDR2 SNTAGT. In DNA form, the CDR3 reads TGTGCCAGCGGGGAAGAAAGCGGGAGCGCGTGGAATGAGCAGTTCTTC. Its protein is CASGEESGSAWNEQFF.

The CDR3 loop is CASSSLAGGPGEQYF. The CDR3 DNA sequence: TGTGCCAGCAGCTCACTAGCGGGAGGGCCAGGTGAGCAGTACTTC. The rearrangement joins TRBV7-6 to TRBJ2-7, with 13 bases aligning to TRBD2. Germline trimming cut 4 bases from V and 7 bases from J; bases unmatched to any gene: 7. The CDR3 has 15 amino acids. Per the germline V gene, CDR1 is SGHVS and CDR2 is FNYEAQ.

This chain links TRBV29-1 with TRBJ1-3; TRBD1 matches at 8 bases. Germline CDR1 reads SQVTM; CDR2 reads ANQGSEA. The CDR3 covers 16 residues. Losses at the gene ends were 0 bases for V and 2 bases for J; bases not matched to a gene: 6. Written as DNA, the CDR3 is TGCAGCGTTGAAGAAGGGACAGGAGTCCCTGGAAACACCATATATTTT. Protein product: CSVEEGTGVPGNTIYF.

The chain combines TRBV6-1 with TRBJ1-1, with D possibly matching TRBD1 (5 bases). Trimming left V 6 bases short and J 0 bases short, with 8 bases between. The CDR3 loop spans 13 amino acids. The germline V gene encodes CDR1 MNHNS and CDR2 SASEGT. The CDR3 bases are TGTGCCAGCAGACAAGGGGTGAACACTGAAGCTTTCTTT. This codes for CASRQGVNTEAFF.

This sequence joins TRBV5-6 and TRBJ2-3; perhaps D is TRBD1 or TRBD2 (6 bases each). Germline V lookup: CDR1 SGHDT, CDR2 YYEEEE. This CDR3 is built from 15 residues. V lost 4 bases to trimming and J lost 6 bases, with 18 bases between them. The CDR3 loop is CASSRLPGAPDTQYF. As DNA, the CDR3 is TGTGCCAGCAGCCGACTGCCGGGGGCGCCCGATACGCAGTATTTT. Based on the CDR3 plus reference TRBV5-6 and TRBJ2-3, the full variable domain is DAGVTQSPTHLIKTRGQQVTLRCSPKSGHDTVSWYQQALGQGPQFIFQYYEEEERQRGNFPDRFSGHQFPNYSSELNVNALLLGDSALYLCASSRLPGAPDTQYFGPGTRLTVL.

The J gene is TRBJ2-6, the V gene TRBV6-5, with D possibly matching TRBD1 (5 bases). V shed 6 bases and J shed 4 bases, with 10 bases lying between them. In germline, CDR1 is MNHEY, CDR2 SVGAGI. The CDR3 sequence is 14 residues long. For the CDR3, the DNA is TGTGCCAGCAGCCCCTGGGGCGGGGCCAACGTCCTGACTTTC. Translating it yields CASSPWGGANVLTF.

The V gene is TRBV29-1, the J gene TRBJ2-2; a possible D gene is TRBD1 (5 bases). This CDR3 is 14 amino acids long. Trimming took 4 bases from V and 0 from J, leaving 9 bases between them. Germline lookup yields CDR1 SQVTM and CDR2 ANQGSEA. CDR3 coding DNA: TGCAGCGTTGGGGGCACGACGAACACCGGGGAGCTGTTTTTT. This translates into CSVGGTTNTGELFF.

The CDR3 region is CASSFTGGSSYGYTF. CDR3 bases: TGTGCCAGCAGCTTCACAGGGGGGTCTTCCTATGGCTACACCTTC. This chain uses TRBV11-2 with TRBJ1-2; 8 positions agree with TRBD1. The CDR3 consists of 15 residues. J lost 4 bases, V lost 3 bases, and 7 bases had no gene match. The V gene's germline CDR1 is SGHAT and CDR2 FQNNGV.

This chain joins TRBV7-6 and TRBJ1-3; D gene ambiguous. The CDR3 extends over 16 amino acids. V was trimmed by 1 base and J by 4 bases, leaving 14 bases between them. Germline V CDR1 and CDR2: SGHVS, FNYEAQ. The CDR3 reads CASSLGLRGPGNTIYF. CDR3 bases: TGTGCCAGCAGCTTAGGGCTCCGCGGGCCCGGAAACACCATATATTTT.

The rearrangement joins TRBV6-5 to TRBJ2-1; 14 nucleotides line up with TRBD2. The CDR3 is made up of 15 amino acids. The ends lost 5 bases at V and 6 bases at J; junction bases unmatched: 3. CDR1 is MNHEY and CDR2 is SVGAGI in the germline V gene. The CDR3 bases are TGTGCCAGCAGTCCCGGGACTAGCGGGAGCAATGAGCAGTTCTTC. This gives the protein CASSPGTSGSNEQFF.

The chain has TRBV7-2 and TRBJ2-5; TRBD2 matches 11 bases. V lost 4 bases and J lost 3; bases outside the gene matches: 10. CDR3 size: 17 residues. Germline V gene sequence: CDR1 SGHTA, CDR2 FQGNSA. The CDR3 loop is CASSYGLAGAGEETQYF. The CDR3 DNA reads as TGTGCCAGCAGCTATGGACTAGCGGGCGCCGGGGAAGAGACCCAGTACTTC.

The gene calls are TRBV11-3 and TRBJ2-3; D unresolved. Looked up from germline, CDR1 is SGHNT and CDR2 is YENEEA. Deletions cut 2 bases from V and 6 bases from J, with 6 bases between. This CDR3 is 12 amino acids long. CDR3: CASSLMGDTQYF. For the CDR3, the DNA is TGTGCCAGCAGCTTAATGGGGGATACGCAGTATTTT.

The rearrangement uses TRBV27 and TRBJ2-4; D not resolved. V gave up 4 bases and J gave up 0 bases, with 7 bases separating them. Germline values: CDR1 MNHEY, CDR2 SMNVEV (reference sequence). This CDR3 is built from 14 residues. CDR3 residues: CASSSALAKNIQYF. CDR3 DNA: TGTGCCAGCAGTTCCGCTCTAGCCAAAAACATTCAGTACTTC.

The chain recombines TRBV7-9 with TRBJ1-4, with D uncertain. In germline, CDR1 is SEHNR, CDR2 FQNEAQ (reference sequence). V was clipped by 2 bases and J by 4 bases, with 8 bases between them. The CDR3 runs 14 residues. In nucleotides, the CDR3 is TGTGCCAGCAGCTTAAGCGGGTTTAATGAAAAACTGTTTTTT. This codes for CASSLSGFNEKLFF.

The CDR3 DNA reads as TGTGCCAGCATAGCTGGCTCTGGGGCCAACGTCCTGACTTTC. This translates into CASIAGSGANVLTF. The chain uses TRBV28 and TRBJ2-6; D not certain. Trimming shortened V by 7 bases and J by 0 bases, and 7 bases separated the two germline ends. The CDR3 runs to 14 residues. Germline values: CDR1 MDHEN, CDR2 SYDVKM.

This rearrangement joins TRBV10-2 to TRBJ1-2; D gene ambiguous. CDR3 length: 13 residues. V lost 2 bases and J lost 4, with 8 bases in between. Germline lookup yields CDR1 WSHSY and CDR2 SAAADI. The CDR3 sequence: CASSETQSYGYTF. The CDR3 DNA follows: TGCGCCAGCAGTGAGACACAGAGCTATGGCTACACCTTC.

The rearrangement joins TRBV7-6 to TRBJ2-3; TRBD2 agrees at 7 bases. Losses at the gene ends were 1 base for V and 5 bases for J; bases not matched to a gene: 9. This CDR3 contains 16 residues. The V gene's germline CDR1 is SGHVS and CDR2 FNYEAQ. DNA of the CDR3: TGTGCCAGCAGCTTAGAAGCTAGCGGAGCTAGAGATACGCAGTATTTT. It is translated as CASSLEASGARDTQYF.

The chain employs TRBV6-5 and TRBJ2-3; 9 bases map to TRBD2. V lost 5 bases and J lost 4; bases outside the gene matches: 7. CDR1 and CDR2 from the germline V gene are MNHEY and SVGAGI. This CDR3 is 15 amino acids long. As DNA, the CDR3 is TGTGCCAGCAGTGCGTCTAGCGGGGTGGCAGATACGCAGTATTTT. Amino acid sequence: CASSASSGVADTQYF.

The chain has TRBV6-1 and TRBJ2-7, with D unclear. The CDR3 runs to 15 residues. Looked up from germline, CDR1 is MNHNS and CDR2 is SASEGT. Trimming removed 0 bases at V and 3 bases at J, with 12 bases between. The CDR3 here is CASSEADGSLYEQYV. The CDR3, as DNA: TGTGCCAGCAGTGAAGCAGACGGATCTCTCTACGAGCAGTACGTC.

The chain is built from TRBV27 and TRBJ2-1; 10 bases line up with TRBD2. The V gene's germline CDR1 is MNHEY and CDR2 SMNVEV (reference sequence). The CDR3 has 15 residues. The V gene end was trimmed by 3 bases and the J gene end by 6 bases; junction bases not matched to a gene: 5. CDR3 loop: CASSLFTSGTNEQFF. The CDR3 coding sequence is TGTGCCAGCAGTTTGTTTACTAGCGGGACCAATGAGCAGTTCTTC.

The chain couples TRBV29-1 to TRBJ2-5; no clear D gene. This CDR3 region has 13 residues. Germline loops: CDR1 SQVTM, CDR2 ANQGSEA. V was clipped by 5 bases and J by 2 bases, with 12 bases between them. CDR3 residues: CSVRRTVQETQYF. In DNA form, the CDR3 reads TGCAGCGTTCGGCGGACGGTTCAAGAGACCCAGTACTTC.

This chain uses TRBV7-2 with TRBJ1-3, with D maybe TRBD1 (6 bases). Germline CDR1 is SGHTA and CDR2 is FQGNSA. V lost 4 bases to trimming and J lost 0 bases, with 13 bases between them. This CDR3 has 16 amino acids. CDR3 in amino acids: CASSSRQVLSGNTIYF. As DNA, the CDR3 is TGTGCCAGCAGCTCCCGACAGGTTCTCTCTGGAAACACCATATATTTT.

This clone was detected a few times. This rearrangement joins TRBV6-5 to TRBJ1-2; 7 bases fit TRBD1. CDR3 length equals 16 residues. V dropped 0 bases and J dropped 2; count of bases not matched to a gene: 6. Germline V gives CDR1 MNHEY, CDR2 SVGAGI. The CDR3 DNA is TGTGCCAGCAGTTACTCCCCAACAGGGGAGAACTATGGCTACACCTTC. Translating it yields CASSYSPTGENYGYTF.

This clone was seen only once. The DNA of the CDR3 is TGTGCCAGCAGCAAAGGACAGGCCCCTAATGAAAAACTGTTTTTT. Its protein product is CASSKGQAPNEKLFF. This chain connects TRBV21-1 to TRBJ1-4; TRBD1, as called in the table, went unchecked against the DNA. TRBV21-1 is a pseudogene. This CDR3 spans 15 amino acids.